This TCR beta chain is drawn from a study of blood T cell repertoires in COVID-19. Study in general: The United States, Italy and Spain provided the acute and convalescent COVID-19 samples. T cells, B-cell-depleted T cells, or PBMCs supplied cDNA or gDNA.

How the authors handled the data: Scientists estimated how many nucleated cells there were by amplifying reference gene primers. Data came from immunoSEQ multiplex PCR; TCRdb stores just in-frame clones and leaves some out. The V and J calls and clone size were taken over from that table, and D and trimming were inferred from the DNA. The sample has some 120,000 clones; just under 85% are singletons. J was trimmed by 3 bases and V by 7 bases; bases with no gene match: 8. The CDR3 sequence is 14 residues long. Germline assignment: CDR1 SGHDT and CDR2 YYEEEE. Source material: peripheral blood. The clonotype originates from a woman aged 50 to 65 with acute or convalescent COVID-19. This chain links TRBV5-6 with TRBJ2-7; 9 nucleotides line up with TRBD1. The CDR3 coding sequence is TGTGCCAGCTCGAATGGGACAGGGAACTACGAGCAGTACTTC. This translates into CASSNGTGNYEQYF. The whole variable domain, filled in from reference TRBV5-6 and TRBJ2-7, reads DAGVTQSPTHLIKTRGQQVTLRCSPKSGHDTVSWYQQALGQGPQFIFQYYEEEERQRGNFPDRFSGHQFPNYSSELNVNALLLGDSALYLCASSNGTGNYEQYFGPGTRLTVT.